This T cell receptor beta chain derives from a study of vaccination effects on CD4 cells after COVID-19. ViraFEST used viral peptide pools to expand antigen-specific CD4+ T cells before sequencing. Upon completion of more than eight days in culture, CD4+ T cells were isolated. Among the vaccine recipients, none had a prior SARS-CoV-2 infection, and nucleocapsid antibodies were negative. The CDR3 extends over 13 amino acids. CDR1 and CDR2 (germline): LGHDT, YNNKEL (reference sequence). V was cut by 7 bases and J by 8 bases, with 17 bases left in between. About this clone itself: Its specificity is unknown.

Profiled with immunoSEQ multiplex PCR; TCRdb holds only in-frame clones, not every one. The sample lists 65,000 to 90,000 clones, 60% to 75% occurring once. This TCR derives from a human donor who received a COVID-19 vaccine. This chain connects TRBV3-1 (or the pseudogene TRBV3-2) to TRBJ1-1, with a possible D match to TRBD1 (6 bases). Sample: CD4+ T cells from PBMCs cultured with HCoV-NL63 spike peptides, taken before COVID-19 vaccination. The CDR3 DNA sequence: TGTGCCAGCACCCCGTATGACCAGGGGGAAGCTTTCTTT. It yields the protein CASTPYDQGEAFF.